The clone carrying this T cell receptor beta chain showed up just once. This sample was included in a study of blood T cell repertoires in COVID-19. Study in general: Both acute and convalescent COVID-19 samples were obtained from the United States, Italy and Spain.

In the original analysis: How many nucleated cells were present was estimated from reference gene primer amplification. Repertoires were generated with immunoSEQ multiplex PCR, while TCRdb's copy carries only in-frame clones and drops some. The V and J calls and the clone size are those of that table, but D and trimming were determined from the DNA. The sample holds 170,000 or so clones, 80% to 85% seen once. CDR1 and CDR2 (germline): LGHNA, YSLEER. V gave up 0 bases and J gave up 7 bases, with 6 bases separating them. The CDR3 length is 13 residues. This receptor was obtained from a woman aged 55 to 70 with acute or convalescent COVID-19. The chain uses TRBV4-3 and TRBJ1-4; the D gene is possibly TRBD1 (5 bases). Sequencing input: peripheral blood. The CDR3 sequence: CASSQDQGEKLFF. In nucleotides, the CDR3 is TGCGCCAGCAGCCAAGATCAGGGTGAAAAACTGTTTTTT.